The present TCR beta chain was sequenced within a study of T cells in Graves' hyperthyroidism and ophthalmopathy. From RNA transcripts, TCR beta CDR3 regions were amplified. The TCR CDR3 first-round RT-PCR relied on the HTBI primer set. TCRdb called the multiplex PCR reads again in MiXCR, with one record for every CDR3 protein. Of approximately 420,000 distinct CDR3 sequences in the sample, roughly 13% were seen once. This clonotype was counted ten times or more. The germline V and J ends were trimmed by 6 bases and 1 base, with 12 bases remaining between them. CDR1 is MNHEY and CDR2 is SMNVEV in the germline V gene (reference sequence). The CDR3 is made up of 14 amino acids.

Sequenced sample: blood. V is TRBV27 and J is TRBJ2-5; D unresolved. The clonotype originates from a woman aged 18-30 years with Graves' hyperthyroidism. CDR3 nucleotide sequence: TGTGCCAGCAGACCCCGGTCGACCCAAGAGACCCAGTACTTC. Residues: CASRPRSTQETQYF.